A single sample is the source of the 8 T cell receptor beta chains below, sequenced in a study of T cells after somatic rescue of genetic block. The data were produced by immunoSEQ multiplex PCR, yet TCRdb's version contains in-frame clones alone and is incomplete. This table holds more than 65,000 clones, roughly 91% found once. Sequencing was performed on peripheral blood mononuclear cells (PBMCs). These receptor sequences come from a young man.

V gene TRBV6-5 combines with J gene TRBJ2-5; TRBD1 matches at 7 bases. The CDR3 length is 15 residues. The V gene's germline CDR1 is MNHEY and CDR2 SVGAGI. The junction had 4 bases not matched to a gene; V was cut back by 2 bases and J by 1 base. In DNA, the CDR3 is TGTGCCAGCAGTTACGCCGGGACAGTCCAAGAGACCCAGTACTTC. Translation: CASSYAGTVQETQYF.

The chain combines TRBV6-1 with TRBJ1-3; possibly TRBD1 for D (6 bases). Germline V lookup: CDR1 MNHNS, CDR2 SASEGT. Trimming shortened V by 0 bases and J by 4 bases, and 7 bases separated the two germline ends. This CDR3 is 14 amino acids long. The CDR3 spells CASSEAGGGNTIYF. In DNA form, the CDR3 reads TGTGCCAGCAGTGAAGCGGGGGGCGGAAACACCATATATTTT.

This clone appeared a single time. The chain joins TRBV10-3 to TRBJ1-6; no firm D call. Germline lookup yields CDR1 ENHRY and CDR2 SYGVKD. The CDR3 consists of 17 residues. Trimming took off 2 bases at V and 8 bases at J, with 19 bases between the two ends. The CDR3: CAISEPMYKRKDSPLHF. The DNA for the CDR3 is TGTGCCATCAGTGAGCCTATGTACAAGAGGAAAGATTCACCCCTCCACTTT.

CDR3 in DNA: TGTGCTAGTGGTTTGGGGGGACGGCCTGAGAGGGAAAAACTGTTTTTT. Translating it yields CASGLGGRPEREKLFF. The V call is TRBV12-5, the J call TRBJ1-4; TRBD1 is a possible D gene (5 bases). In germline, CDR1 is LGHNT, CDR2 FRNRAP. Trimming left V 1 base short and J 8 bases short, with 17 bases between. CDR3 length: 16 residues.

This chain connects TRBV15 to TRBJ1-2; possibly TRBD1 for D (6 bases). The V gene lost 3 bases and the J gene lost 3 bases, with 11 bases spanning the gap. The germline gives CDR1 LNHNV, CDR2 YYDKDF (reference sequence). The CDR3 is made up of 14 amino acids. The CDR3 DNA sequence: TGTGCCACCAGCAGGCGACAGGATCACTATGGCTACACCTTC. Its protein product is CATSRRQDHYGYTF.

The CDR3 DNA follows: TGTGCCAGCAGCTTGGTAGCGGGGGGGCCAGATACGCAGTATTTT. The encoded protein is CASSLVAGGPDTQYF. This rearrangement joins TRBV5-6 to TRBJ2-3, with 11 bases aligning to TRBD2. Germline CDR1 SGHDT, CDR2 YYEEEE. With V trimmed by 0 bases and J by 4 bases, 1 base remained unmatched. This CDR3 contains 15 residues.

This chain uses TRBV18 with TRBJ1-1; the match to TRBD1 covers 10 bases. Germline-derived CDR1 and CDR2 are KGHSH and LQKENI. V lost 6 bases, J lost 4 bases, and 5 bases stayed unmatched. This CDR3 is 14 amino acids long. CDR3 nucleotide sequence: TGTGCCAGCTCCCCGACAGGGGGCTTCACTGAAGCTTTCTTT. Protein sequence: CASSPTGGFTEAFF.

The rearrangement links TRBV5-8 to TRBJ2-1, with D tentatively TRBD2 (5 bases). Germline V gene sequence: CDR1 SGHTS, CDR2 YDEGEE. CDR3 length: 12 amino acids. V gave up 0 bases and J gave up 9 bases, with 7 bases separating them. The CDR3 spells CASSLVGVEQFF. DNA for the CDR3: TGTGCCAGCAGCTTGGTCGGGGTTGAGCAGTTCTTC.